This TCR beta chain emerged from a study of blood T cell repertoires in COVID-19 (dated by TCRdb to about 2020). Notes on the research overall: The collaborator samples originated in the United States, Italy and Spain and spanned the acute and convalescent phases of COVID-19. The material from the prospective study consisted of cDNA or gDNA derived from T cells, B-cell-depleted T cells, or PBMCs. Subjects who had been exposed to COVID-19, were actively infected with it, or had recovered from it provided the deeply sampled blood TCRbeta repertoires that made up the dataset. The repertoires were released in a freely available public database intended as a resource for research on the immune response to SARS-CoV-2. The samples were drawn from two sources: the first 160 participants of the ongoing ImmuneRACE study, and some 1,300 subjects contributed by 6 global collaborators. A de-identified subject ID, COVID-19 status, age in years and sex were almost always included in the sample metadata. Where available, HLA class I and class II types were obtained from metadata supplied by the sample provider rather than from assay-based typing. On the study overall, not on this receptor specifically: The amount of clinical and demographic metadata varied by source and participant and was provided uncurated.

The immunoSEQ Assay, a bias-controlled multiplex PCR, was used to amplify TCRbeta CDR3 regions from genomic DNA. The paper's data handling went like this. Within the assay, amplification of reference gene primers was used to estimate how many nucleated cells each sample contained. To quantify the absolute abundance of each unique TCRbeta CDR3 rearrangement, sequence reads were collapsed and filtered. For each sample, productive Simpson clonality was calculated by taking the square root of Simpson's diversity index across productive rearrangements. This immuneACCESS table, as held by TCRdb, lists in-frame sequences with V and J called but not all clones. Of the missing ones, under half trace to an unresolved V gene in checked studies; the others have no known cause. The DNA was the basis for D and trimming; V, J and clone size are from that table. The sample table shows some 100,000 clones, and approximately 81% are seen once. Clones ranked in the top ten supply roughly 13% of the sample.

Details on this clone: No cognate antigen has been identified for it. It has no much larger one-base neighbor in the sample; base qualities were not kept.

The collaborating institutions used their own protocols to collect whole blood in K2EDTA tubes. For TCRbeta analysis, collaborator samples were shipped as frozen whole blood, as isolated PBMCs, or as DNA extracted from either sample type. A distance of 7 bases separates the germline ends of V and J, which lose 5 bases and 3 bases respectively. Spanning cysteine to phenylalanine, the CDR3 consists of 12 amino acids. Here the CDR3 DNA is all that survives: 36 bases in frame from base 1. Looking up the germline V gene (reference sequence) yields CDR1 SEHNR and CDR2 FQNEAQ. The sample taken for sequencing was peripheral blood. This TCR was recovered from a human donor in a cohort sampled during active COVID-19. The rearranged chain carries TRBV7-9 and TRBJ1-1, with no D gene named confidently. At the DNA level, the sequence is TGTGCCAGCAGCCGAGTTGACACTGAAGCTTTCTTT. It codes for CASSRVDTEAFF.